These T cell receptor beta chains were read from a single sample in a study of T cells in Graves' hyperthyroidism and ophthalmopathy. TCRdb re-called the multiplex PCR reads through MiXCR, storing one row per CDR3 protein. The repertoire holds nearly 600,000 distinct CDR3 sequences, with approximately 15% as singletons. Sequences were obtained from blood. These TCRs come from a woman in her thirties with Graves' hyperthyroidism that later progressed to Graves' ophthalmopathy. Both conserved end residues are trimmed from each CDR3.

V: TRBV7-3; J: TRBJ2-2; CDR3: ASSLASGRVETGELF
V: TRBV5-1; J: TRBJ1-2; CDR3: ASSLTGDSLRYGYT
V: TRBV7-2; J: TRBJ2-7; CDR3: ASSLGTSAYEQY
V: TRBV20-1; J: TRBJ2-5; CDR3: SARLAGVRETQY
V: TRBV4-3; J: TRBJ2-1; CDR3: ASSPVGWTGSRNEQF
V: TRBV2; J: TRBJ2-1; CDR3: ASSDGVQGQSQF
V: TRBV7-2; J: TRBJ1-2; CDR3: ASSRGQTDGYT
V: TRBV24-1; J: TRBJ2-2; CDR3: ATSDLGGTGELF
V: TRBV28; J: TRBJ1-2; CDR3: ASSPTDRAGGYT
V: TRBV7-2; J: TRBJ1-4; CDR3: ASSLPGQMDEKLF
V: TRBV5-5; J: TRBJ2-3; CDR3: ASSLESAPLPTDTQY
V: TRBV18; J: TRBJ2-7; CDR3: ASSRTGGLANYEQY
V: TRBV28; J: TRBJ2-2; CDR3: ASVEVPGTASTGELF
V: TRBV7-2; J: TRBJ2-3; CDR3: AGSLVTDTDTQY
V: TRBV19; J: TRBJ2-5; CDR3: ASSTARRGEEETQY
V: TRBV5-1; J: TRBJ2-1; CDR3: ASSLVAGVENEQF
V: TRBV4-2; J: TRBJ1-1; CDR3: ASSQAEFGMDF
V: TRBV6-2/TRBV6-3; J: TRBJ1-1; CDR3: ASKRIFQNTEAF
V: TRBV20-1; J: .; CDR3: SARGERDSSYEQF
V: TRBV5-6; J: TRBJ2-2; CDR3: ASSLYSGYTGELF
V: TRBV10-3; J: TRBJ1-2; CDR3: AISESERSVKGYT
V: TRBV18; J: TRBJ2-3; CDR3: ASSWPSGGEVDTQY
V: TRBV30; J: TRBJ1-5; CDR3: ASSPWDLNQPQH
V: TRBV6-2/TRBV6-3; J: TRBJ2-3; CDR3: ASSYHPSADTQY
V: TRBV3-1; J: TRBJ2-5; CDR3: ASSQVGRQETQY
V: TRBV29-1; J: TRBJ2-7; CDR3: SVEDLRKGDEQY